Listed here are 32 T cell receptor beta chains from one sample, sequenced in a study of T cells expressing NK-cell markers. TCRdb reprocessed the 5' RACE reads, keeping one entry per CDR3 protein, no DNA. The sample totals over 350,000 distinct CDR3 sequences. Sample: blood T cells: a sorted CD56 or NKG2C T cell subset, CD4+ or CD8+ T cells, or bulk PBMC T cells (not recorded which). The origin of the receptors is a woman aged 45-60 years in good health.

This chain links TRBV2 with TRBJ1-3; TCRdb outputs TRBD1, but without DNA this stays unchecked. This CDR3 region has 13 residues. The germline CDR1 and CDR2 sequences are SNHLY and FYNNEI. The CDR3 sequence is CASSGTRENTIYF.

CDR3 protein: CASSQDRGRQPVAKNIQYF. The chain combines TRBV3-1 with TRBJ2-4. Per the germline V gene, CDR1 is LGHDT and CDR2 is YNNKEL (reference sequence). CDR3 length equals 19 residues.

The chain combines TRBV12-5 with TRBJ1-1. Germline loops: CDR1 LGHNT, CDR2 FRNRAP. This CDR3 contains 13 residues. The CDR3: CATNEGLVTEAFF.

This chain uses TRBV11-2 with TRBJ2-1; TCRdb picks TRBD2, but there is no DNA to check that call. The CDR3 spans 15 residues. Germline loops: CDR1 SGHAT, CDR2 FQNNGV. The CDR3 loop is CASSQTSGSGNEQFF.

J is TRBJ2-1 and V is TRBV4-1. The CDR3 runs to 15 residues. CDR1 and CDR2 from the germline V gene are MGHRA and YSYEKL. This CDR3 is CASSLLMGTYNEQFF.

This sequence joins TRBV2 and TRBJ1-3. This CDR3 spans 14 amino acids. Germline V lookup: CDR1 SNHLY, CDR2 FYNNEI. The CDR3 protein is CASSAGGSGNTIYF.

This chain connects TRBV4-1 to TRBJ2-1; without DNA, the TCRdb call of TRBD1 cannot be checked. The CDR3 runs 14 residues. Germline V CDR1 and CDR2: MGHRA, YSYEKL. CDR3 loop: CASSAPGQNNEQFF.

This chain links TRBV5-1 with TRBJ2-5; TCRdb designates TRBD1, a call that cannot be tested without DNA. This CDR3 contains 15 residues. CDR1 is SGHRS and CDR2 is YFSETQ in the germline V gene. This CDR3 is CASSLGGGGRETQYF.

J is TRBJ2-5 and V is TRBV5-5. The CDR3 loop spans 12 amino acids. CDR1 is SGHKS and CDR2 is YYEKEE in the germline V gene (reference sequence). The CDR3 sequence: CASAFSQETQYF.

The V gene is TRBV4-2, the J gene TRBJ1-2; lacking DNA, the TRBD1 call made by TCRdb goes unchecked. The germline V gene encodes CDR1 LGHNA and CDR2 YNFKEQ. This CDR3 is 14 amino acids long. CDR3 residues: CASSHLTGDYGYTF.

CDR3 sequence: CASSLSGLGTDTQYF. The chain links TRBV5-1 to TRBJ2-3; TCRdb selects TRBD2, and the lack of DNA leaves this call unchecked. CDR1 is SGHRS and CDR2 is YFSETQ in the germline V gene. This CDR3 contains 15 residues.

V gene TRBV3-1 combines with J gene TRBJ1-2; without DNA, the TCRdb call of TRBD1 cannot be checked. The CDR3 totals 12 residues. Looked up from germline, CDR1 is LGHDT and CDR2 is YNNKEL (reference sequence). The CDR3 is CASSQGGYGYTF.

The chain uses TRBV20-1 and TRBJ1-1; the D gene TCRdb calls, TRBD1, cannot be checked with no DNA. Per germline, CDR1 DFQATT and CDR2 SNEGSKA (reference sequence). There are 13 residues in the CDR3. The CDR3 sequence: CSATDTSDTEAFF.

V usage is TRBV6-1 and J usage is TRBJ2-7; TCRdb selects TRBD2, and the lack of DNA leaves this call unchecked. Germline V gene lookup returns CDR1 MNHNS and CDR2 SASEGT. CDR3 length: 14 residues. Here the CDR3 reads CASSGTQSSYEQYF.

J is TRBJ2-1 and V is TRBV20-1; TCRdb designates TRBD1, a call that cannot be tested without DNA. Per the germline V gene, CDR1 is DFQATT and CDR2 is SNEGSKA (reference sequence). The CDR3 has 16 amino acids. The CDR3 reads CSARETPGTEHNEQFF.

The rearrangement links TRBV24-1 to TRBJ2-7; as DNA is missing, the TRBD1 call by TCRdb cannot be tested. Germline assignment: CDR1 KGHDR and CDR2 SFDVKD. This CDR3 region has 12 residues. The CDR3 spells CATEGQEYEQYF.

The J gene is TRBJ2-1, the V gene TRBV12-3 or TRBV12-4. The CDR3 covers 14 residues. The CDR3 region is CASSFQNPLDEQFF.

The gene calls are TRBV28 and TRBJ2-7; as DNA is missing, the TRBD1 call by TCRdb cannot be tested. Germline assignment: CDR1 MDHEN and CDR2 SYDVKM. This CDR3 comprises 13 residues. CDR3 in amino acids: CASLSGTAYEQYF. Combining the CDR3 with reference TRBV28 and TRBJ2-7 gives the whole variable domain DVKVTQSSRYLVKRTGEKVFLECVQDMDHENMFWYRQDPGLGLRLIYFSYDVKMKEKGDIPEGYSVSREKKERFSLILESASTNQTSMYLCASLSGTAYEQYFGPGTRLTVT.

The chain recombines TRBV4-1 with TRBJ1-2. The CDR3 has 16 residues. The germline V gene has CDR1 MGHRA and CDR2 YSYEKL. CDR3 sequence: CASNQLGGGKWEGYTF.

J is TRBJ2-4 and V is TRBV4-1; there is no DNA to check the TCRdb D call of TRBD1. From germline, CDR1 is MGHRA and CDR2 YSYEKL. The CDR3 is 19 amino acids. CDR3 loop: CASSQERRGGGVAKNIQYF.

The gene calls are TRBV2 and TRBJ2-3; TCRdb lists TRBD2, though no DNA is available to test this call. The CDR3 is made up of 15 amino acids. In germline, CDR1 is SNHLY, CDR2 FYNNEI. CDR3 sequence: CASRLAGVSTDTQYF.

The chain recombines TRBV11-3 with TRBJ2-6; TCRdb returns TRBD1, unconfirmable since there is no DNA. This CDR3 has 15 amino acids. Germline V CDR1 and CDR2: SGHNT, YENEEA. Here the CDR3 reads CASSARGPGANVLTF.

The rearrangement links TRBV27 to TRBJ1-5; TCRdb indicates TRBD1, and absent DNA this call remains unverified. The CDR3 length is 14 residues. Germline CDR1 and CDR2: MNHEY and SMNVEV (reference sequence). CDR3 sequence: CASSLQGQGQPQHF.

This chain joins TRBV30 and TRBJ2-7; TCRdb's D call, TRBD2, is unchecked because there is no DNA. CDR1 and CDR2 from the germline V gene are GTSNPN and SVGIG (reference sequence). CDR3 length: 15 residues. CDR3: CAWREGTSGSYEQYF.

The chain couples TRBV11-3 to TRBJ1-1. The CDR3 spans 14 residues. In germline, CDR1 is SGHNT, CDR2 YENEEA. Here the CDR3 reads CASSLVAGNTEAFF.

The gene calls are TRBV25-1 and TRBJ1-1; TCRdb names TRBD1, which stays unverified in the absence of DNA. The CDR3 has 14 amino acids. Looked up from germline, CDR1 is MGHDK and CDR2 is SYGVNS. The CDR3 reads CASSEGGPNTEAFF.

This sequence joins TRBV5-1 and TRBJ2-3; TCRdb proposes TRBD2, but this gene call is untestable without DNA. The germline V gene has CDR1 SGHRS and CDR2 YFSETQ. CDR3 length equals 19 residues. The CDR3 protein is CASSSGLAGRRGPTDTQYF.

The gene calls are TRBV9 and TRBJ2-2; TCRdb selects TRBD1, and the lack of DNA leaves this call unchecked. This CDR3 is built from 17 residues. Per germline, CDR1 SGDLS and CDR2 YYNGEE. CDR3 loop: CASSVRGDRGSSGELFF.

The chain couples TRBV5-1 to TRBJ2-3. The CDR3 runs to 12 residues. Germline values: CDR1 SGHRS, CDR2 YFSETQ. The CDR3 region is CASRVDSDTQYF. The full variable domain, completed using reference TRBV5-1 and TRBJ2-3, is KAGVTQTPRYLIKTRGQQVTLSCSPISGHRSVSWYQQTPGQGLQFLFEYFSETQRNKGNFPGRFSGRQFSNSRSEMNVSTLELGDSALYLCASRVDSDTQYFGPGTRLTVL.

The chain couples TRBV12-3 or TRBV12-4 to TRBJ2-1; TCRdb returns TRBD1, unconfirmable since there is no DNA. CDR3 size: 16 residues. CDR3 region: CASSGTGTSSYNEQFF.

The chain combines TRBV5-5 with TRBJ1-2. Germline lookup yields CDR1 SGHKS and CDR2 YYEKEE (reference sequence). The CDR3 loop spans 14 amino acids. The CDR3 loop is CASSLVHSNYGYTF.

This chain joins TRBV6-2 or TRBV6-3 and TRBJ1-1. The germline CDR1 and CDR2 sequences are MNHEY and SVGEGT. The CDR3 has 13 amino acids. The CDR3 loop reads CASSEVSGVWAFF.